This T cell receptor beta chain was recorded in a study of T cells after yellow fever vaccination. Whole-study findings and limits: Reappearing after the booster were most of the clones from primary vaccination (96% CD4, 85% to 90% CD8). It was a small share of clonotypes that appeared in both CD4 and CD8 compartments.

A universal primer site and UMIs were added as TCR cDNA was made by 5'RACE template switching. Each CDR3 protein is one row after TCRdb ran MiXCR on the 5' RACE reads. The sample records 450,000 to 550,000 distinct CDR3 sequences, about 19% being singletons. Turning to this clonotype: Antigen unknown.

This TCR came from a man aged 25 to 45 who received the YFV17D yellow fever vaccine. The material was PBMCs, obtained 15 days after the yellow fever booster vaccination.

The CDR3 protein is CASSHVAGYEQYF. The CDR3 region has the DNA TGTGCCAGCAGTCATGTTGCGGGTTACGAGCAGTACTTC. The chain has TRBV7-2 and TRBJ2-7; D may be TRBD2 (5 bases). Trimming left V 6 bases short and J 4 bases short, with 13 bases between. This CDR3 is 13 amino acids long. CDR1 SGHTA and CDR2 FQGNSA come from the germline V gene.